A selection of T cell receptor beta chains follows, all from one sample in a study of post-analysis software for immune sequencing data. TCRdb processed the PCR reads anew with MiXCR; each CDR3 protein has one entry. The sample shows approximately 730,000 distinct CDR3 sequences, 25% to 30% of them seen only once. The specimen sequenced was blood. These receptors were obtained from a girl aged 10 to 17 with multiple sclerosis. Each CDR3 is given with its conserved first and last residue. D genes are given only for firm matches. Clone size appears in some rows only: once, few, many, or a class for an expanded clone.

j_gene: TRBJ2-1
d_gene: TRBD2
v_gene: TRBV5-4
abundance: -
CDR3nt: TGTGCCAGCAGCTTATATAGCGGGAGGGACTACAATGAGCAGTTCTTC
CDR3aa: CASSLYSGRDYNEQFF

j_gene: TRBJ1-2
d_gene: -
v_gene: TRBV20-1
abundance: -
CDR3nt: TGCAGTGCTAGTCAAGGGGGAGGTGGCTACACCTTC
CDR3aa: CSASQGGGGYTF

j_gene: TRBJ1-1
d_gene: -
v_gene: TRBV4-2
abundance: -
CDR3nt: TGTGCCAGCAGCCAACGGTCATGGAACACTGAAGCTTTCTTT
CDR3aa: CASSQRSWNTEAFF

j_gene: TRBJ1-1
d_gene: -
v_gene: TRBV4-1
abundance: -
CDR3nt: TGCGCCAGCTTGAATATAGGGTACCTGGCCACTGAAGCTTTCTTT
CDR3aa: CASLNIGYLATEAFF

j_gene: TRBJ2-1
d_gene: -
v_gene: TRBV7-2
abundance: few
CDR3nt: TGTGCCAGCAGCACATACACAGTTTCCTACAATGAGCAGTTCTTC
CDR3aa: CASSTYTVSYNEQFF

j_gene: TRBJ2-7
d_gene: -
v_gene: TRBV20-1
abundance: few
CDR3nt: TGCAGGGTAAGAGGTTCCTACGAGCAGTACTTC
CDR3aa: CRVRGSYEQYF

j_gene: TRBJ1-2
d_gene: -
v_gene: TRBV29-1
abundance: many
CDR3nt: TGCAGCGTTGTTTACGGAAGTGGGGGAGCGGGCTACACCTTC
CDR3aa: CSVVYGSGGAGYTF

j_gene: TRBJ2-2
d_gene: -
v_gene: TRBV5-1
abundance: -
CDR3nt: TGCGCCAGCAGCTTGGTGCAGGGTAACTGGGTCCCCGGGGAGCTGTTTTTT
CDR3aa: CASSLVQGNWVPGELFF

j_gene: TRBJ2-7
d_gene: -
v_gene: TRBV11-2
abundance: few
CDR3nt: TGTGCCAGCAGCTTAGATGTGGCCAGCTACGAGCAGTACTTC
CDR3aa: CASSLDVASYEQYF

j_gene: TRBJ2-3
d_gene: -
v_gene: TRBV20-1
abundance: few
CDR3nt: TGCAGTGCTAGGGGGGAGTACACACATACGCAGTATTTT
CDR3aa: CSARGEYTHTQYF

j_gene: TRBJ2-4
d_gene: -
v_gene: TRBV20-1
abundance: few
CDR3nt: TGCAGTGCTAGAGATGGGGTTCGCGCCAAAAACATTCAGTACTTC
CDR3aa: CSARDGVRAKNIQYF

j_gene: TRBJ2-3
d_gene: -
v_gene: TRBV3-1
abundance: -
CDR3nt: TGTGCCAGCCGAGGGAGAGTTAGCACAGATACGCAGTATTTT
CDR3aa: CASRGRVSTDTQYF

j_gene: TRBJ1-1
d_gene: -
v_gene: TRBV28
abundance: -
CDR3nt: TGTGCCAGCAGTCCCGAATGGGCATTGAACACTGAAGCTTTCTTT
CDR3aa: CASSPEWALNTEAFF

j_gene: TRBJ2-4
d_gene: -
v_gene: TRBV7-9
abundance: -
CDR3nt: TGTGCCAGCAGCTTAGTAGATGGCAAAAACATTCAGTACTTC
CDR3aa: CASSLVDGKNIQYF

j_gene: TRBJ1-1
d_gene: -
v_gene: TRBV9
abundance: -
CDR3nt: TGTGCCAGCAGCGTAGAGGTGAACACTGAAGCTTTCTTT
CDR3aa: CASSVEVNTEAFF

j_gene: TRBJ1-2
d_gene: TRBD1
v_gene: TRBV7-6
abundance: -
CDR3nt: TGTGCCAGCAGCAACCGGGACAGGGCGAGTGGCTACACCTTC
CDR3aa: CASSNRDRASGYTF

j_gene: TRBJ2-7
d_gene: -
v_gene: TRBV5-1
abundance: few
CDR3nt: TGCGCCAGCAGTCCTGGGGGCAGGGGCTACGAGCAGTACTTC
CDR3aa: CASSPGGRGYEQYF

j_gene: TRBJ2-4
d_gene: TRBD1
v_gene: TRBV7-2
abundance: -
CDR3nt: TGTGCCAGCAGCATGCCTCGGGACAGAAAAAACATTCAGTACTTC
CDR3aa: CASSMPRDRKNIQYF

j_gene: TRBJ2-5
d_gene: TRBD1
v_gene: TRBV6-6
abundance: few
CDR3nt: TGTGCCAGCAGCCCAATCAGGACAGGGGGCTTGGAGACCCAGTACTTC
CDR3aa: CASSPIRTGGLETQYF

j_gene: TRBJ2-1
d_gene: -
v_gene: TRBV19
abundance: few
CDR3nt: TGTGCCAGTAGTCTGGACGACGCCCCCTACAATGAGCAGTTCTTC
CDR3aa: CASSLDDAPYNEQFF

j_gene: TRBJ1-1
d_gene: TRBD1
v_gene: TRBV7-9
abundance: -
CDR3nt: TGTGCCAGCAGCTGGGGACAGTTGAGCGCTGAAGCTTTCTTT
CDR3aa: CASSWGQLSAEAFF

j_gene: TRBJ2-6
d_gene: TRBD1
v_gene: TRBV5-1
abundance: -
CDR3nt: TGCGCCAGCAGTGTCCGGACAGGGGCCTCTGGGGCCAACGTCCTGACTTTC
CDR3aa: CASSVRTGASGANVLTF

j_gene: TRBJ2-4
d_gene: -
v_gene: TRBV7-2
abundance: -
CDR3nt: TGTGCCAGCAGTACCGGGGTATTGGAGGGCATTCAGTACTTC
CDR3aa: CASSTGVLEGIQYF

j_gene: TRBJ2-3
d_gene: -
v_gene: TRBV6-1
abundance: -
CDR3nt: TGTGCCAGCAGTGAAGCGTACGCGACAGATACGCAGTATTTT
CDR3aa: CASSEAYATDTQYF

j_gene: TRBJ2-7
d_gene: TRBD1
v_gene: TRBV28
abundance: -
CDR3nt: TGTGCCAGCAGTTCTACCGGGACAGGGGGAAGGCGGAGGTACTTC
CDR3aa: CASSSTGTGGRRRYF

j_gene: TRBJ2-1
d_gene: -
v_gene: TRBV6-5
abundance: -
CDR3nt: TGCGTAGTAGCGGAGCTTCCCTACAATGAGCAGTTCTTC
CDR3aa: CVVAELPYNEQFF

j_gene: TRBJ2-1
d_gene: TRBD2
v_gene: TRBV5-1
abundance: few
CDR3nt: TGCGCCAGCAGCTTGTCAATCGGGAGGAACAATGAGCAGTTCTTC
CDR3aa: CASSLSIGRNNEQFF

j_gene: TRBJ2-5
d_gene: -
v_gene: TRBV29-1
abundance: few
CDR3nt: TGCAGCGTTCATCTAAGGGGCAGGGAGACCCAGTACTTC
CDR3aa: CSVHLRGRETQYF

j_gene: TRBJ1-2
d_gene: -
v_gene: TRBV7-9
abundance: -
CDR3nt: TGTGCCAGCAGCTTAGAACAGGAATATGGCTACACCTTC
CDR3aa: CASSLEQEYGYTF

j_gene: TRBJ1-6
d_gene: -
v_gene: TRBV7-9
abundance: few
CDR3nt: TGTGCCAGCAGCTTAGCTAAGGGCGGGAGTTCACCCCTCCACTTT
CDR3aa: CASSLAKGGSSPLHF

j_gene: TRBJ1-1
d_gene: -
v_gene: TRBV4-3
abundance: few
CDR3nt: TGCGCCAGCAGCCAAGTTTTAGGTCGGGCTGAAGCTTTCTTT
CDR3aa: CASSQVLGRAEAFF

j_gene: TRBJ2-5
d_gene: -
v_gene: TRBV5-1
abundance: few
CDR3nt: TGCGCCAGCAGCTTGTTTGCCCGTCCGGAGACCCAGTACTTC
CDR3aa: CASSLFARPETQYF

j_gene: TRBJ2-4
d_gene: TRBD2
v_gene: TRBV13
abundance: -
CDR3nt: TGTGCCAGCAGCTTAACCCTAGCGGGAGTTATGGCCAAAAACATTCAGTACTTC
CDR3aa: CASSLTLAGVMAKNIQYF

j_gene: TRBJ2-7
d_gene: -
v_gene: TRBV4-3
abundance: few
CDR3nt: TGCGCCAGCAGCCGGAATGTAGCGGATAGCCCCTACGAGCAGTACTTC
CDR3aa: CASSRNVADSPYEQYF

j_gene: TRBJ1-5
d_gene: -
v_gene: TRBV19
abundance: -
CDR3nt: TGTGCCAGTAGTATATTCCAGGAGTATCAGCCCCAGCATTTT
CDR3aa: CASSIFQEYQPQHF

j_gene: TRBJ2-3
d_gene: TRBD1
v_gene: TRBV25-1
abundance: -
CDR3nt: TGTGCCAGCAGTGACCAAGCCTCACAGACAGGGAGAATGCAGTATTTT
CDR3aa: CASSDQASQTGRMQYF

j_gene: TRBJ2-6
d_gene: -
v_gene: TRBV5-8
abundance: few
CDR3nt: TGTGCCAGCAGCTTGACAGGTTCCTCTGGGGCCAACGTCCTGACTTTC
CDR3aa: CASSLTGSSGANVLTF

j_gene: TRBJ1-1
d_gene: -
v_gene: TRBV6-6
abundance: -
CDR3nt: TGTGCCAGCAGCTACCGGGAAATAGACCTAAGGGGAGCTTTCTTT
CDR3aa: CASSYREIDLRGAFF

j_gene: TRBJ2-6
d_gene: -
v_gene: TRBV27
abundance: few
CDR3nt: TGTGCCAGCAGTTTGGGGCTGAACTCTGGGGCCAACGTCCTGACTTTC
CDR3aa: CASSLGLNSGANVLTF

j_gene: TRBJ2-3
d_gene: -
v_gene: TRBV6-6
abundance: -
CDR3nt: TGTGCCAGCAGTTGGACGGGGGCAAGCACAGATACGCAGTATTTT
CDR3aa: CASSWTGASTDTQYF

j_gene: TRBJ2-5
d_gene: TRBD2
v_gene: TRBV3-1
abundance: few
CDR3nt: TGTGCCAGCAGCCAAGACCGAGGACTAGCGGGGGTTAGGGAGACCCAGTACTTC
CDR3aa: CASSQDRGLAGVRETQYF

j_gene: TRBJ2-1
d_gene: TRBD1
v_gene: TRBV4-1
abundance: -
CDR3nt: TGCGCCAGCAGGACTACAGGGGGGTCCTACAATGAGCAGTTCTTC
CDR3aa: CASRTTGGSYNEQFF

j_gene: TRBJ1-1
d_gene: -
v_gene: TRBV4-3
abundance: -
CDR3nt: TGCGCCAGCAGCCCCTACACGGGCCTGGACACTGAAGCTTTCTTT
CDR3aa: CASSPYTGLDTEAFF

j_gene: TRBJ2-7
d_gene: TRBD1
v_gene: TRBV18
abundance: few
CDR3nt: TGTGCCAGCTCACCACAGGACAGGGCCCTCTACGAGCAGTACTTC
CDR3aa: CASSPQDRALYEQYF

j_gene: TRBJ2-1
d_gene: TRBD2
v_gene: TRBV6-5
abundance: -
CDR3nt: TGTGCCAGCAGAAGGGGATTGGGAGCGGGACACAATGAGCAGTTCTTC
CDR3aa: CASRRGLGAGHNEQFF

j_gene: TRBJ2-1
d_gene: TRBD2
v_gene: TRBV3-1
abundance: -
CDR3nt: TGTGCCAGCAGCCAACTCGCGGGAGGTACCATAAGCCTATCCCAGGGTGAGCAGTTCTTC
CDR3aa: CASSQLAGGTISLSQGEQFF

j_gene: TRBJ2-5
d_gene: -
v_gene: TRBV28
abundance: few
CDR3nt: TGTGCCAGCAGTTTACACGAGGGGGGTGCAGAGACCCAGTACTTC
CDR3aa: CASSLHEGGAETQYF

j_gene: TRBJ2-7
d_gene: -
v_gene: TRBV20-1
abundance: many
CDR3nt: TGCAGTGCTAGATACAAGAAGTACGAGCAGTACTTC
CDR3aa: CSARYKKYEQYF

j_gene: TRBJ2-1
d_gene: TRBD2
v_gene: TRBV5-5
abundance: -
CDR3nt: TGTGCCAGCAGCTTTATAGCGGGAGGGATGAAGGTTGAGCAGTTCTTC
CDR3aa: CASSFIAGGMKVEQFF